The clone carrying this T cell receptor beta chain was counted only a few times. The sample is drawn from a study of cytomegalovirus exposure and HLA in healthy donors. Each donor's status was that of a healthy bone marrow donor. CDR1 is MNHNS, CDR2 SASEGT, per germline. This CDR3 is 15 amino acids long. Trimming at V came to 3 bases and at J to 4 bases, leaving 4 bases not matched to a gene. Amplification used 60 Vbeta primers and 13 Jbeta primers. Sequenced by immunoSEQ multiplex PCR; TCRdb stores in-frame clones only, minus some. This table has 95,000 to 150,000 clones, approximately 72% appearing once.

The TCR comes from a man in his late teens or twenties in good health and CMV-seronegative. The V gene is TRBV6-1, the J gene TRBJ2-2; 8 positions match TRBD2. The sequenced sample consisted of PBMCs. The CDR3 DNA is TGTGCCAGCAGTGACGGGAGGGTAATCACCGGGGAGCTGTTTTTT. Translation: CASSDGRVITGELFF.